The 32 T cell receptor beta chains listed next were all sequenced from one sample in a study of T cell repertoires in cytomegalovirus infection. TCRdb re-derived calls from the reads in MiXCR, one entry per CDR3 protein. The table shows about 130,000 distinct CDR3 sequences, with approximately 9.2% occurring only once. Sample: PBMCs. The receptors were sampled from a human donor in good health (CMV status not recorded). Some clones in this sample may be carry-over from other donors' samples.

This clonotype was observed a few times. CDR3 sequence reads: CASRGFTGELFF. The DNA of the CDR3 is TGTGCCAGCAGGGGTTTCACCGGGGAGCTGTTTTTT. The chain combines TRBV9 with TRBJ2-2, with D hard to call. Germline CDR1 and CDR2: SGDLS and YYNGEE. Between the trimmed V and J ends, which lost 5 bases and 4 bases, there was a span of 6 bases. The CDR3 consists of 12 residues.

This clonotype turned up a few times. The genes are TRBV29-1 and TRBJ2-3; D remains unclear. The V end lost 6 bases, the J end lost 2 bases, and 6 bases lay between the germline ends. Germline loops: CDR1 SQVTM, CDR2 ANQGSEA. This CDR3 comprises 11 residues. The CDR3 loop is CSVRYTDTQYF. CDR3 sequence (DNA): TGCAGCGTACGGTACACAGATACGCAGTATTTT.

The J gene is TRBJ2-7, the V gene TRBV4-2, with TRBD2 identical over 7 bases. Losses at the gene ends were 4 bases for V and 2 bases for J; bases not matched to a gene: 8. This CDR3 contains 15 residues. Germline values: CDR1 LGHNA, CDR2 YNFKEQ. CDR3 amino acids: CASSPLRGGAYEQYF. The CDR3 nucleotides read TGTGCCAGCAGCCCACTTCGTGGGGGGGCCTACGAGCAGTACTTC.

The gene calls are TRBV6-2 or TRBV6-3 and TRBJ1-5, with D uncertain. Germline CDR1 reads MNHEY; CDR2 reads SVGEGT. Trimming shortened V by 8 bases and J by 6 bases, and 14 bases separated the two germline ends. The CDR3 runs to 13 residues. CDR3 residues: CASRGPSGQPQHF. The CDR3 DNA sequence: TGTGCCAGCCGAGGACCGTCGGGTCAGCCCCAGCATTTT.

This clonotype was detected many times. The rearrangement joins TRBV18 to TRBJ2-1; 7 bases match TRBD1. Trimming cost V 3 bases and J 11 bases; bases outside gene matches: 13. This CDR3 comprises 15 residues. Germline V gene lookup returns CDR1 KGHSH and CDR2 LQKENI. The CDR3 region is CASSPGQATVGKQFF. The CDR3 bases are TGTGCCAGCTCACCCGGACAGGCCACCGTGGGTAAGCAGTTCTTC.

This clonotype came up a few times. V gene TRBV20-1 combines with J gene TRBJ2-1, with 10 bases matching TRBD2. Germline lookup yields CDR1 DFQATT and CDR2 SNEGSKA (reference sequence). The CDR3 consists of 15 residues. V shed 5 bases and J 10 bases; nucleotides not matched to a gene: 14. CDR3 in DNA: TGCAGTGCTCCCAGGACTAGCGGCTGGGAGGGGGAGCAGTTCTTC. This translates into CSAPRTSGWEGEQFF.

A single count supports this clonotype. A much larger clone lies one base from this, so it may be a read error. The chain couples TRBV2 to TRBJ2-1; D is perhaps TRBD1 or TRBD2 (5 bases each). Per the germline V gene, CDR1 is SNHLY and CDR2 is FYNNEI. This CDR3 comprises 15 residues. The CDR3 DNA follows: TGTGCCAGCTGTGAATCGGGGCTATTCAGCAATGAGCAGTTCTTC. Translating gives CASCESGLFSNEQFF.

This sequence joins TRBV2 and TRBJ1-4; 11 nucleotides match TRBD1. The ends lost 5 bases at V and 7 bases at J; junction bases unmatched: 9. The CDR3 covers 16 residues. Germline CDR1 SNHLY, CDR2 FYNNEI. CDR3 region: CASSYLGQGALEKLFF. The CDR3 nucleotides are TGTGCCAGCAGTTACCTAGGACAGGGGGCGCTTGAAAAACTGTTTTTT.

The J gene is TRBJ1-2, the V gene TRBV10-3, with D perhaps TRBD1 (5 bases). V gave up 10 bases and J gave up 3 bases, with 18 bases separating them. Germline-derived CDR1 and CDR2 are ENHRY and SYGVKD. The CDR3 length is 14 residues. The CDR3 DNA is TGTGCCACCGGAGAAGGGGACTGGGACTATGGCTACACCTTC. This sequence encodes CATGEGDWDYGYTF.

This clonotype has only a few counts. The chain joins TRBV13 to TRBJ2-4, with a tentative D call TRBD2 (6 bases). Trimming removed 4 bases from V and 9 bases from J, with 16 bases in between. This CDR3 has 14 amino acids. Germline lookup yields CDR1 PRHDT and CDR2 FYEKMQ (reference sequence). The CDR3 loop is CASSYPGVDGIQYF. The DNA of the CDR3 is TGTGCCAGCAGCTACCCGGGGGTCGATGGCATTCAGTACTTC.

This clonotype was seen a few times. In DNA, the CDR3 is TGCAGTGCTAGGGGTATCCGGGGGGGCGGGAATGAGCAGTTCTTC. Translated: CSARGIRGGGNEQFF. The rearrangement joins TRBV20-1 to TRBJ2-1, with 8 bases lining up with TRBD2. The V gene end was trimmed by 3 bases and the J gene end by 7 bases; junction bases not matched to a gene: 11. This CDR3 spans 15 amino acids. CDR1 is DFQATT, CDR2 SNEGSKA, per germline (reference sequence).

This clonotype was seen a few times. J is TRBJ1-5 and V is TRBV9; D uncertain. Germline loops: CDR1 SGDLS, CDR2 YYNGEE. The CDR3 is 12 residues long. Trimming cost V 2 bases and J 3 bases, with 3 bases left between them. The chain's CDR3 is CASSVDNQPQHF. The DNA of the CDR3 is TGTGCCAGCAGCGTCGACAATCAGCCCCAGCATTTT. The full variable domain, its missing parts supplied by reference TRBV9 and TRBJ1-5, is DSGVTQTPKHLITATGQRVTLRCSPRSGDLSVYWYQQSLDQGLQFLIQYYNGEERAKGNILERFSAQQFPDLHSELNLSSLELGDSALYFCASSVDNQPQHFGDGTRLSIL.

This clonotype showed up many times. This chain links TRBV6-2 or TRBV6-3 with TRBJ1-4, with D hard to call. Germline V lookup: CDR1 MNHEY, CDR2 SVGEGT. Trimming took off 6 bases at V and 0 bases at J, with 14 bases between the two ends. There are 16 residues in the CDR3. The CDR3 region has the DNA TGTGCCAGCAGAACTTCAAGAAGGCCAACTAATGAAAAACTGTTTTTT. It yields the protein CASRTSRRPTNEKLFF.

The chain employs TRBV29-1 and TRBJ2-7; 10 bases map to TRBD2. There are 14 residues in the CDR3. Trimming took 7 bases from V and 2 from J; bases not matched to a gene: 8. Per germline, CDR1 SQVTM and CDR2 ANQGSEA. Here the CDR3 reads CSGLTSGEPYEQYF. DNA for the CDR3: TGCAGCGGATTAACTAGCGGGGAACCCTACGAGCAGTACTTC.

At least ten counts were recorded for this clonotype. The CDR3 is CASSPSRGLGSPLHF. CDR3 coding DNA: TGTGCCAGCAGTCCATCCAGGGGACTAGGGTCACCCCTCCACTTT. This chain connects TRBV2 to TRBJ1-6, with D tentatively TRBD1 (6 bases). Germline lookup yields CDR1 SNHLY and CDR2 FYNNEI. This CDR3 contains 15 residues. V lost 5 bases, J lost 10 bases, and 18 bases lay in between.

This clonotype showed up just a few times. The genes are TRBV7-8 and TRBJ2-3; D is unclear. CDR1 and CDR2 (germline): SGHVS, FQNEAQ. The length of the CDR3 is 16 residues. V lost 7 bases to trimming and J lost 0 bases, with 17 bases between them. This CDR3 is CASTLRAITSTDTQYF. Here the CDR3 DNA reads TGTGCCAGCACCCTACGGGCGATCACTAGCACAGATACGCAGTATTTT.

This clonotype was counted a few times. The chain carries TRBV7-2 and TRBJ2-7, with D perhaps matching TRBD2 (6 bases). Trimming removed 1 base from V and 7 bases from J, with 11 bases in between. The CDR3 is 13 amino acids. CDR1 is SGHTA, CDR2 FQGNSA, per germline. The CDR3 loop reads CASSLVRSGEQYF. CDR3 DNA: TGTGCCAGCAGCTTAGTGCGGAGCGGGGAGCAGTACTTC.

Many counts were recorded for this clonotype. The chain employs TRBV2 and TRBJ1-5, with D hard to call. The CDR3 is 15 residues long. Trimming pared 1 base from V and 0 bases from J, leaving 7 bases between. The V gene's germline CDR1 is SNHLY and CDR2 FYNNEI. The CDR3 region is CASSEDTNSNQPQHF. DNA of the CDR3: TGTGCCAGCAGTGAAGACACCAATAGCAATCAGCCCCAGCATTTT.

This clonotype was recorded many times. This chain uses TRBV19 with TRBJ1-1; no clear D. Trimming took 5 bases from V and 8 from J, leaving 15 bases between them. CDR3 size: 13 residues. The germline CDR1 and CDR2 sequences are LNHDA and SQIVND (reference sequence). In DNA, the CDR3 is TGTGCCAGTAGTTCACGACGGGAGGGCGAAGCTTTCTTT. This translates into CASSSRREGEAFF.

This clonotype was seen repeatedly, ten times or more. The chain employs TRBV7-2 and TRBJ1-5; 9 bases align to TRBD1. The V gene end was trimmed by 5 bases and the J gene end by 6 bases; junction bases not matched to a gene: 5. This CDR3 has 14 residues. The V gene's germline CDR1 is SGHTA and CDR2 FQGNSA. The CDR3 sequence is CASSVDRGGQPQHF. Written as DNA, the CDR3 is TGTGCCAGCAGCGTCGACAGGGGGGGTCAGCCCCAGCATTTT.

This chain uses TRBV2 with TRBJ2-1; 11 bases line up with TRBD1. Germline-derived CDR1 and CDR2 are SNHLY and FYNNEI. V lost 8 bases, J lost 7 bases, and 7 bases stayed unmatched. The CDR3 totals 14 residues. The CDR3 loop is CASLGTGGGNEQFF. In DNA form, the CDR3 reads TGTGCCAGCCTGGGGACAGGGGGTGGAAATGAGCAGTTCTTC. Using reference TRBV2 and TRBJ2-1 for the parts outside the CDR3, the full variable domain is EPEVTQTPSHQVTQMGQEVILRCVPISNHLYFYWYRQILGQKVEFLVSFYNNEISEKSEIFDDQFSVERPDGSNFTLKIRSTKLEDSAMYFCASLGTGGGNEQFFGPGTRLTVL.

This chain joins TRBV11-2 and TRBJ2-7; 10 bases map to TRBD2. Unmatched junction bases numbered 9, after V lost 0 bases and J lost 1 base. CDR3 length equals 18 residues. CDR1 is SGHAT and CDR2 is FQNNGV in the germline V gene. DNA for the CDR3: TGTGCCAGCAGCTTAGACCTGAGCGGGGGGGCCATTTCCTACGAGCAGTACTTC. Translation: CASSLDLSGGAISYEQYF.

This clonotype was observed many times. The CDR3, as DNA: TGTGCCAGCAGCTTACCTCGACACGGGACAGGGAAAACTAACTATGGCTACACCTTC. Translating gives CASSLPRHGTGKTNYGYTF. The J gene is TRBJ1-2, the V gene TRBV7-9; 9 bases line up with TRBD1. Germline CDR1 is SEHNR and CDR2 is FQNEAQ (reference sequence). The CDR3 sequence is 19 residues long. The trim removed 2 bases at V and 0 bases at J, leaving 13 bases unmatched.

In its sample, this clonotype was seen many times. The chain employs TRBV12-3 or TRBV12-4 and TRBJ1-4; TRBD1 matches at 9 bases. The V gene end was trimmed by 6 bases and the J gene end by 7 bases; junction bases not matched to a gene: 6. The CDR3 sequence is 14 residues long. The CDR3 protein is CASRQGQGREKLFF. For the CDR3, the DNA is TGTGCCAGCAGGCAGGGACAGGGACGTGAAAAACTGTTTTTT.

The chain combines TRBV20-1 with TRBJ2-3, with D tentatively TRBD2 (6 bases). The CDR3 is 15 amino acids. The ends were cut back, 6 bases at V and 0 bases at J, with 16 bases in the middle. Germline lookup yields CDR1 DFQATT and CDR2 SNEGSKA (reference sequence). For the CDR3, the DNA is TGCAGTGCCGTAGGTGGTGGGGGGAGCACAGATACGCAGTATTTT. It is translated as CSAVGGGGSTDTQYF.

This clonotype has a count of ten or more. V gene TRBV2 combines with J gene TRBJ2-2, with 8 bases lining up with TRBD1. The CDR3 is 15 amino acids. The germline V gene has CDR1 SNHLY and CDR2 FYNNEI. V trimming: 6 bases; J trimming: 6 bases; junction bases outside the gene matches: 9. The CDR3 bases are TGTGCCAGCAGCGACGGACAGGGTCGCGCCGGGGAGCTGTTTTTT. Translated, it gives CASSDGQGRAGELFF.

The table lists this clonotype with many counts. The chain is built from TRBV7-8 and TRBJ2-7, with a tentative D call TRBD2 (7 bases). The germline CDR1 and CDR2 sequences are SGHVS and FQNEAQ. The CDR3 loop spans 15 amino acids. The V and J ends lost 5 bases and 0 bases respectively, with 14 bases between them. CDR3 region: CASSAGADSSYEQYF. The DNA of the CDR3 is TGTGCCAGCAGCGCGGGGGCAGACAGCTCCTACGAGCAGTACTTC.

Ten or more counts support this clonotype. This chain links TRBV7-9 with TRBJ2-7; D is unclear. The CDR3 has 14 residues. V lost 2 bases to trimming and J lost 5 bases, with 13 bases between them. Germline V CDR1 and CDR2: SEHNR, FQNEAQ (reference sequence). CDR3 in amino acids: CASSLSLPGNEQYF. Written as DNA, the CDR3 is TGTGCCAGCAGCTTAAGTCTTCCAGGCAACGAGCAGTACTTC.

This clonotype was counted between two and nine times. This rearrangement joins TRBV5-4 to TRBJ2-7; a weak D match, TRBD2 (6 bases). The germline CDR1 and CDR2 sequences are SGHNT and YYREEE (reference sequence). Trimming removed 0 bases at V and 2 bases at J, with 12 bases between. This CDR3 comprises 15 residues. The CDR3 region is CASSLAGGVAYEQYF. The CDR3 bases are TGTGCCAGCAGCTTGGCCGGAGGGGTCGCCTACGAGCAGTACTTC.

This clonotype was counted between two and nine times. J is TRBJ1-1 and V is TRBV7-9; D possibly corresponds to TRBD1 (6 bases). This CDR3 is 17 amino acids long. Per germline, CDR1 SEHNR and CDR2 FQNEAQ (reference sequence). Between the trimmed V and J ends, which lost 1 base and 2 bases, there was a span of 17 bases. In nucleotides, the CDR3 is TGTGCCAGCAGCTTAGGGGGGGGAGGGGGACGAAACACTGAAGCTTTCTTT. It specifies CASSLGGGGGRNTEAFF. The entire variable domain, with the rest obtained from reference TRBV7-9 and TRBJ1-1, is as follows: DTGVSQNPRHKITKRGQNVTFRCDPISEHNRLYWYRQTLGQGPEFLTYFQNEAQLEKSRLLSDRFSAERPKGSFSTLEIQRTEQGDSAMYLCASSLGGGGGRNTEAFFGQGTRLTVV.

This clonotype was recorded a few times. The chain carries TRBV9 and TRBJ1-2; a possible D gene is TRBD1 (5 bases). Per the germline V gene, CDR1 is SGDLS and CDR2 is YYNGEE. CDR3 size: 14 residues. The V gene lost 0 bases and the J gene lost 4 bases, with 10 bases spanning the gap. CDR3 in amino acids: CASSVAGDGYGYTF. Written as DNA, the CDR3 is TGTGCCAGCAGCGTAGCGGGGGACGGCTATGGCTACACCTTC.

This clonotype was found a few times. The V and J genes are TRBV19 and TRBJ1-1; D is undetermined. V lost 10 bases to trimming and J lost 6 bases, with 12 bases between them. Germline loops: CDR1 LNHDA, CDR2 SQIVND (reference sequence). The CDR3 totals 11 residues. The chain's CDR3 is CATWRAAEAFF. For the CDR3, the DNA is TGTGCCACCTGGAGGGCGGCTGAAGCTTTCTTT.